The present TCR beta chain was sequenced within a study of shared clonotypes between healthy human individuals. The wider study: Per donor, CD8 memory used one plate, CD8 naive used two, CD4 memory used three and CD4 naive used three.

Concerning this clone itself: What it binds is unknown. Additional DNA sequences in this sample encode the identical CDR3.

Everyone who donated was a Caucasian adult who lived in Nashville, Tennessee. The CD4+ fraction was divided into a CD45RA+ naive subset and a CD45RA-negative memory subset. Study outcomes and limitations: Among the subsets, naive ones generally showed larger estimated richness than memory ones.

Trimming stripped 5 bases from V and 0 bases from J, with 7 bases between. CDR3 size: 14 residues. In germline, CDR1 is SGHTA, CDR2 FQGNSA. The protocol was immunoSEQ multiplex PCR, while the TCRdb copy is restricted to in-frame clones and leaves out a portion. Of some 2,100,000 clones detected, approximately 95% appear once; the ten largest clones hold roughly 0.13%. The chain is built from TRBV7-2 and TRBJ1-4; TRBD1 might be the D (6 bases). Sequencing was performed on naive CD4+ T cells sorted from blood. The subset: CD45RA+ positively selected. This clonotype was obtained from a man aged 18 to 30 in good health. CDR3 loop: CASSRTATNEKLFF. CDR3 bases: TGTGCCAGCAGCCGGACAGCAACTAATGAAAAACTGTTTTTT.